A selection of T cell receptor beta chains follows, all from one sample in a study of blood T cell repertoires in COVID-19. The method was immunoSEQ multiplex PCR; TCRdb's version includes in-frame clones alone and lacks a portion of them. This table holds approximately 98,000 clones, approximately 80% found once. The sample comprised peripheral blood. The receptor set was obtained from a woman between 65 and 79 years old with acute or convalescent COVID-19. The CDR3 runs from the conserved cysteine through the conserved F or W. The order of the fields is clone size, J gene, D gene, V gene, CDR3 protein, CDR3 DNA. D genes are given only for firm matches. Some rows have no size entry. The others give once, few or many, or a class for an expanded clone.

-	TRBJ2-2	-	TRBV7-9	CASSNTRSPGELFF	TGTGCCAGCAGCAATACCCGAAGCCCGGGGGAGCTGTTTTTT
-	TRBJ2-1	-	TRBV6-4	CASSGGLKYNEQFF	TGTGCCAGCAGTGGGGGACTGAAATACAATGAGCAGTTCTTC
-	TRBJ1-1	TRBD1	TRBV29-1	CSVQTGGNTEAFF	TGCAGCGTACAGACAGGGGGGAACACTGAAGCTTTCTTT
once	TRBJ2-1	TRBD2	TRBV7-9	CASSSQKLAGGPGQFF	TGTGCCAGCAGCTCCCAGAAACTAGCGGGAGGGCCAGGGCAGTTCTTC
-	TRBJ2-3	TRBD2	TRBV7-3	CASSSSFSGSPFSTDTQYF	TGTGCCAGCAGTTCATCCTTTAGCGGGAGCCCATTTAGCACAGATACGCAGTATTTT
-	TRBJ1-1	TRBD1	TRBV11-1	CASSQRTGRNEAFF	TGTGCCAGCAGCCAGCGGACAGGGCGAAATGAAGCTTTCTTT
-	TRBJ1-1	-	TRBV5-4	CASSLGQRGTEAFF	TGTGCCAGCAGCTTGGGGCAGCGGGGCACTGAAGCTTTCTTT
-	TRBJ2-7	TRBD1	TRBV5-4	CASSDRDRPHEQYF	TGTGCCAGCAGCGACCGGGACAGGCCCCACGAGCAGTACTTC
-	TRBJ1-3	-	TRBV7-3	CASSLLQGRNFAGNTIYF	TGTGCCAGCAGCTTACTTCAGGGCCGGAATTTCGCTGGAAACACCATATATTTT
once	TRBJ1-1	-	TRBV5-6	CASSLQGRNTEAFF	TGTGCCAGCAGCTTACAGGGCCGTAACACTGAAGCTTTCTTT
-	TRBJ2-5	-	TRBV5-1	CATREETQYF	TGCGCCACCCGAGAGGAGACCCAGTACTTC
-	TRBJ1-3	-	TRBV6-5	CASAEQGGGNTIYF	TGTGCCAGCGCTGAACAGGGTGGAGGAAACACCATATATTTT
-	TRBJ2-5	-	TRBV7-6	CASSPPISQKINPAGTQYF	TGTGCCAGCAGCCCGCCTATCTCTCAAAAAATAAATCCCGCGGGGACCCAGTACTTC
-	TRBJ2-3	TRBD2	TRBV19	CASRSSGHTDTQYF	TGTGCCAGTCGCTCTAGCGGCCACACAGATACGCAGTATTTT
-	TRBJ2-5	-	TRBV9	CASSSSGQQETQYF	TGTGCCAGCAGCTCTAGTGGACAGCAAGAGACCCAGTACTTC
-	TRBJ1-3	-	TRBV19	CASRGGTENTIYF	TGTGCCAGCCGGGGGGGAACTGAAAACACCATATATTTT
-	TRBJ1-1	-	TRBV5-1	CASSLDSSNTEAFF	TGCGCCAGCAGCTTGGACAGTTCGAACACTGAAGCTTTCTTT
few	TRBJ1-1	-	TRBV14	CASSQALGGSAEAFF	TGTGCCAGCAGCCAAGCACTCGGCGGGAGCGCTGAAGCTTTCTTT
-	TRBJ1-2	-	TRBV28	CASSQGLGYTF	TGTGCCAGCAGTCAAGGACTAGGCTACACCTTC
-	TRBJ1-1	-	TRBV7-8	CASSGGSSGAFF	TGTGCCAGCAGCGGGGGGTCGTCCGGGGCTTTCTTT
few	TRBJ1-2	-	TRBV29-1	CSVVRSAGASYGYTF	TGCAGCGTTGTGAGGTCGGCAGGGGCTTCCTATGGCTACACCTTC
few	TRBJ2-7	-	TRBV2	CASSERPTGIPPYEQYF	TGTGCCAGCAGTGAGCGCCCCACAGGGATCCCTCCCTACGAGCAGTACTTC
-	TRBJ2-5	-	TRBV5-1	CASSRGAQETQYF	TGCGCCAGCAGCCGGGGGGCCCAAGAGACCCAGTACTTC
once	TRBJ2-3	-	TRBV11-2	CASSLYQGKADTQYF	TGTGCCAGCAGCTTATACCAGGGGAAGGCAGATACGCAGTATTTT
-	TRBJ2-2	-	TRBV14	CASSPTGGRGELFF	TGTGCCAGCAGCCCGACAGGAGGACGCGGGGAGCTGTTTTTT
-	TRBJ1-1	-	TRBV28	CASSQGFLEAFF	TGTGCCAGCAGCCAGGGCTTTCTGGAAGCTTTCTTT
-	TRBJ1-6	-	TRBV20-1	CSASPDQSPLHF	TGCAGTGCTAGTCCAGATCAGTCACCCCTCCACTTT
-	TRBJ1-6	TRBD1	TRBV2	CASSRTGENSPLHF	TGTGCCAGCAGCAGGACAGGGGAGAATTCACCCCTCCACTTT
-	TRBJ1-2	-	TRBV5-4	CASSPPRDPGYGYTF	TGTGCCAGCAGCCCACCTCGGGATCCGGGCTATGGCTACACCTTC
-	TRBJ2-7	-	TRBV30	CAWSRSSYEQYF	TGTGCCTGGAGTAGGAGCTCCTACGAGCAGTACTTC
-	TRBJ2-2	-	TRBV9	CASHPGVAGELFF	TGTGCCAGCCACCCCGGGGTGGCCGGGGAGCTGTTTTTT
-	TRBJ1-1	-	TRBV18	CASSPDSGAFF	TGTGCCAGCTCACCCGACAGTGGAGCTTTCTTT
once	TRBJ1-4	-	TRBV28	CASSGPRGELFF	TGTGCCAGCAGTGGGCCCCGGGGGGAACTGTTTTTT
-	TRBJ1-1	-	TRBV4-1	CASSLDGLNTEAFF	TGCGCCAGCAGCCTGGACGGACTTAACACTGAAGCTTTCTTT
-	TRBJ2-2	-	TRBV6-1	CASSESSGNTGELFF	TGTGCCAGCAGTGAAAGCAGCGGGAACACCGGGGAGCTGTTTTTT
-	TRBJ1-5	-	TRBV4-2	CASKSGNQPQHF	TGTGCCAGCAAATCAGGGAACCAGCCCCAGCATTTT
-	TRBJ1-1	-	TRBV6-6	CASSYGAERTEAFF	TGTGCCAGCAGTTACGGGGCCGAACGCACTGAAGCTTTCTTT
-	TRBJ1-1	TRBD1	TRBV29-1	CSGWTGATEAFF	TGCAGCGGGTGGACAGGGGCCACTGAAGCTTTCTTT
once	TRBJ1-5	TRBD1	TRBV30	CAWSQGQGDQPQHF	TGTGCCTGGAGCCAGGGGCAGGGGGATCAGCCCCAGCATTTT
-	TRBJ2-2	TRBD2	TRBV9	CASSDRLAGDPTNTGELFF	TGTGCCAGCAGCGACCGACTAGCGGGGGACCCAACGAACACCGGGGAGCTGTTTTTT
-	TRBJ2-7	-	TRBV4-2	CASSQGQYYEQYF	TGTGCCAGCAGCCAAGGTCAGTACTACGAGCAGTACTTC
-	TRBJ2-1	TRBD2	TRBV28	CASSLTSGRYNEQFF	TGTGCCAGCAGCCTGACTAGCGGGCGGTACAATGAGCAGTTCTTC